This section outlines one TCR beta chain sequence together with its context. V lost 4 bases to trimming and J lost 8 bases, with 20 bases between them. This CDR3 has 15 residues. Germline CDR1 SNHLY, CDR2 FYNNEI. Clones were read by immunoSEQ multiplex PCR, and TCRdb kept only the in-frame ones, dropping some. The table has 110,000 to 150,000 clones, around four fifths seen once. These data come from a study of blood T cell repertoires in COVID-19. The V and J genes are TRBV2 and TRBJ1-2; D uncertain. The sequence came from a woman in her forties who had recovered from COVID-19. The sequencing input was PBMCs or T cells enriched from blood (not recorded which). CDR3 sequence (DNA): TGTGCCAGCAGTGCAAGTTTCGAGAGCCTGGAGGGCTACACCTTC. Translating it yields CASSASFESLEGYTF.